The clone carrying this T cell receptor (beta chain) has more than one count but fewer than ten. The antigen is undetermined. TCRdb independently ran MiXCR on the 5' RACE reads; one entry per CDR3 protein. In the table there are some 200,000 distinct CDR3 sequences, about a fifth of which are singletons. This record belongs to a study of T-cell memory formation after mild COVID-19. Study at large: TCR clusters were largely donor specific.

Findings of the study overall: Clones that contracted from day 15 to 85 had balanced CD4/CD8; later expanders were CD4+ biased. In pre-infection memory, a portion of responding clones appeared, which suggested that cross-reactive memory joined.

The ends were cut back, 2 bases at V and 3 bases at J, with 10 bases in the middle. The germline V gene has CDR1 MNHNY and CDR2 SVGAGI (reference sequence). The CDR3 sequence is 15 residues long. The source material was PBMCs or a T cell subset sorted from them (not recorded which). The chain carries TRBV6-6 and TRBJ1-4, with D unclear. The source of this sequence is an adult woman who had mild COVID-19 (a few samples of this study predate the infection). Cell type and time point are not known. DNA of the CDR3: TGTGCCAGCAGTTACCTGGAGTCCTCTAATGAAAAACTGTTTTTT. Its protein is CASSYLESSNEKLFF.